The 25 T cell receptor beta chains listed next were all sequenced from one sample in a study of cytomegalovirus exposure and HLA in healthy donors. PCR was performed using 60 Vbeta and 13 Jbeta primers. Assay: immunoSEQ multiplex PCR; the TCRdb copy retains only in-frame clones and omits some. The sample has around 93,000 clones, over 65% seen once. Source material: PBMCs. These receptors were obtained from a man in his fifties or sixties in good health and CMV-seronegative.

V usage is TRBV2 and J usage is TRBJ1-2; no clear D. Germline loops: CDR1 SNHLY, CDR2 FYNNEI. Trimming shortened V by 1 base and J by 1 base, and 4 bases separated the two germline ends. The CDR3 has 13 amino acids. The CDR3 coding sequence is TGTGCCAGCAGTGAAGACTTTAACTATGGCTACACCTTC. Protein sequence: CASSEDFNYGYTF.

CDR3 in DNA: TGTGCCACCCGAGGTCTGGGGGAGGGAGAGACCCAGTACTTC. Amino acids: CATRGLGEGETQYF. V gene TRBV27 combines with J gene TRBJ2-5; 7 nucleotides align to TRBD2. From germline, CDR1 is MNHEY and CDR2 SMNVEV (reference sequence). This CDR3 spans 14 amino acids. V gave up 10 bases and J gave up 4 bases; unmatched junction bases: 12.

The J gene is TRBJ2-7, the V gene TRBV13; the D is unclear. Germline assignment: CDR1 PRHDT and CDR2 FYEKMQ (reference sequence). This CDR3 spans 12 amino acids. V lost 3 bases to trimming and J lost 5 bases, with 8 bases between them. The CDR3 sequence: CASSFSTNEQYF. CDR3 bases: TGTGCCAGCAGCTTCTCGACAAACGAGCAGTACTTC.

The chain couples TRBV29-1 to TRBJ2-3; TRBD2 aligns across 12 bases. Germline CDR1 and CDR2: SQVTM and ANQGSEA. The CDR3 runs to 15 residues. V gave up 4 bases and J gave up 6 bases; unmatched junction bases: 8. The CDR3 DNA is TGCAGCGTTGGTGGACCGACTAGCGGGAGTGATACGCAGTATTTT. Its translation: CSVGGPTSGSDTQYF.

The chain employs TRBV6-1 and TRBJ1-4; D is unresolved. The ends were cut back, 7 bases at V and 6 bases at J, with 9 bases in the middle. Germline V gene sequence: CDR1 MNHNS, CDR2 SASEGT. CDR3 length equals 12 residues. The CDR3 region is CASTERDEKLFF. Written as DNA, the CDR3 is TGTGCCAGCACCGAAAGAGATGAAAAACTGTTTTTT.

The chain carries TRBV9 and TRBJ2-2, with 9 bases lining up with TRBD1. The trim removed 6 bases at V and 3 bases at J, leaving 6 bases unmatched. The germline V gene encodes CDR1 SGDLS and CDR2 YYNGEE. The CDR3 extends over 15 amino acids. CDR3 nucleotide sequence: TGTGCCAGCACAACAGGACAGGGGTACACCGGGGAGCTGTTTTTT. Translation gives CASTTGQGYTGELFF.

This sequence joins TRBV4-3 and TRBJ2-1; TRBD2 matches 14 bases. This CDR3 spans 15 amino acids. After removal of 4 bases from V and 15 bases from J, the junction contained 11 bases not matched to a gene. The germline gives CDR1 LGHNA, CDR2 YSLEER. The CDR3 region is CASSRGLAGVNRRFF. CDR3 DNA sequence: TGCGCCAGCAGCCGGGGACTAGCGGGAGTAAATAGGCGGTTCTTC.

CDR3 region: CASSSQGDSNTIYF. The CDR3, as DNA: TGTGCCAGCAGTTCGCAGGGGGACTCAAACACCATATATTTT. The chain has TRBV28 and TRBJ1-3; the match to TRBD1 covers 7 bases. CDR1 is MDHEN and CDR2 is SYDVKM in the germline V gene. With V trimmed by 4 bases and J by 6 bases, 6 bases remained unmatched. This CDR3 has 14 amino acids. The complete variable domain, with remaining parts taken from reference TRBV28 and TRBJ1-3, reads DVKVTQSSRYLVKRTGEKVFLECVQDMDHENMFWYRQDPGLGLRLIYFSYDVKMKEKGDIPEGYSVSREKKERFSLILESASTNQTSMYLCASSSQGDSNTIYFGEGSWLTVV.

The V gene is TRBV29-1, the J gene TRBJ2-6; D perhaps matches TRBD1 (6 bases). CDR3 length equals 14 residues. CDR1 and CDR2 (germline): SQVTM, ANQGSEA. Trimming shortened V by 3 bases and J by 2 bases, and 8 bases separated the two germline ends. The CDR3 nucleotides are TGCAGCGTTGATGGGGGCCCTGGGGCCAACGTCCTGACTTTC. Its translation: CSVDGGPGANVLTF.

The V gene is TRBV18, the J gene TRBJ1-4; TRBD1 might be the D (6 bases). Trimming removed 3 bases from V and 6 bases from J, with 11 bases in between. Germline lookup yields CDR1 KGHSH and CDR2 LQKENI. This CDR3 contains 14 residues. CDR3 bases: TGTGCCAGCTCACCCGACAGACAGGATGAAAAACTGTTTTTT. This sequence encodes CASSPDRQDEKLFF.

The rearrangement uses TRBV11-3 and TRBJ2-1; 15 bases are a match to TRBD2. This CDR3 comprises 15 residues. V gave up 5 bases and J gave up 7 bases; unmatched junction bases: 3. The germline V gene encodes CDR1 SGHNT and CDR2 YENEEA. CDR3: CASSLGLAGGNEQFF. The CDR3 DNA sequence: TGTGCCAGCAGCCTGGGACTAGCGGGAGGTAATGAGCAGTTCTTC.

The chain employs TRBV6-5 and TRBJ2-1, with D hard to call. Germline V gives CDR1 MNHEY, CDR2 SVGAGI. V was cut by 4 bases and J by 0 bases, with 13 bases left in between. The CDR3 consists of 16 residues. The CDR3: CASSSTSSSSYNEQFF. In nucleotides, the CDR3 is TGTGCCAGCAGTTCGACATCCTCGAGCTCCTACAATGAGCAGTTCTTC.

The gene calls are TRBV5-4 and TRBJ1-1; weak D call: TRBD1 (6 bases). The CDR3 length is 15 residues. V lost 1 base and J 1 base, leaving 11 bases between the germline ends. The germline V gene has CDR1 SGHNT and CDR2 YYREEE (reference sequence). CDR3 in DNA: TGTGCCAGCAGCTTGTGGGGGGGGGCGAACACTGAAGCTTTCTTT. This sequence encodes CASSLWGGANTEAFF.

The chain recombines TRBV5-5 with TRBJ1-5, with 7 bases lining up with TRBD1. This CDR3 region has 15 residues. Germline assignment: CDR1 SGHKS and CDR2 YYEKEE (reference sequence). J was trimmed by 7 bases and V by 4 bases; bases with no gene match: 11. The CDR3 reads CASSRTPTGEQPQHF. CDR3 DNA: TGTGCCAGCAGCCGTACACCAACAGGGGAACAGCCCCAGCATTTT.

The chain uses TRBV5-4 and TRBJ1-2, with TRBD1 identical over 9 bases. In germline, CDR1 is SGHNT, CDR2 YYREEE (reference sequence). This CDR3 is 17 amino acids long. V gave up 3 bases and J gave up 2 bases; unmatched junction bases: 11. CDR3 in DNA: TGTGCCAGCAGCTCCCGACAGGGGGAAACGGTAAACTATGGCTACACCTTC. Its protein is CASSSRQGETVNYGYTF.

There are a few counts of this clone. The chain carries TRBV9 and TRBJ2-1; 8 bases agree with TRBD1. This CDR3 has 15 residues. In germline, CDR1 is SGDLS, CDR2 YYNGEE. Germline trimming cut 0 bases from V and 7 bases from J; bases unmatched to any gene: 6. The CDR3 region has the DNA TGTGCCAGCAGCGTAGGACAGGGGATTGGAAATGAGCAGTTCTTC. Translated, it gives CASSVGQGIGNEQFF.

Comments on this clone: One end of the junction fails to match germline, which may point to a read error. The chain couples TRBV9 to TRBJ2-3, with D perhaps matching TRBD1 (6 bases). CDR1 and CDR2 from the germline V gene are SGDLS and YYNGEE. The CDR3 sequence is 16 residues long. DNA for the CDR3: TGTGCCAGCAGCGTGGGACCAGGGGCCCGCACTGATACGCAGTATTTT. Its translation: CASSVGPGARTDTQYF.

The gene calls are TRBV4-2 and TRBJ2-2; the match to TRBD2 covers 7 bases. This CDR3 has 16 amino acids. V shed 4 bases, J shed 1 base, and the junction held 6 bases outside the gene matches. Germline V gene sequence: CDR1 LGHNA, CDR2 YNFKEQ. CDR3 loop: CASSPLGGKNTGELFF. In DNA form, the CDR3 reads TGTGCCAGCAGCCCCCTCGGGGGGAAGAACACCGGGGAGCTGTTTTTT.

The chain couples TRBV5-1 to TRBJ1-2; D perhaps matches TRBD1 (5 bases). V was pared by 0 bases and J by 2 bases, with 5 bases between. The germline gives CDR1 SGHRS, CDR2 YFSETQ. This CDR3 region has 13 residues. This chain's CDR3 is CASSLDRNYGYTF. For the CDR3, the DNA is TGCGCCAGCAGCTTGGACAGGAACTATGGCTACACCTTC. The whole variable domain, filled in from reference TRBV5-1 and TRBJ1-2, reads KAGVTQTPRYLIKTRGQQVTLSCSPISGHRSVSWYQQTPGQGLQFLFEYFSETQRNKGNFPGRFSGRQFSNSRSEMNVSTLELGDSALYLCASSLDRNYGYTFGSGTRLTVV.

The chain couples TRBV5-4 to TRBJ2-2; D ambiguous. Trimming removed 0 bases at V and 5 bases at J, with 8 bases between. The CDR3 extends over 14 amino acids. Germline lookup yields CDR1 SGHNT and CDR2 YYREEE (reference sequence). In DNA, the CDR3 is TGTGCCAGCAGCTTGGAGACTCAGACCGGGGAGCTGTTTTTT. Amino acids: CASSLETQTGELFF.

The J gene is TRBJ1-1, the V gene TRBV5-1, with TRBD1 identical over 8 bases. In germline, CDR1 is SGHRS, CDR2 YFSETQ. The length of the CDR3 is 16 residues. The V and J ends lost 5 bases and 0 bases, in that order; junction bases with no gene match: 9. The CDR3 spells CASSQGAQLMNTEAFF. CDR3 DNA: TGCGCCAGCAGTCAGGGGGCGCAGCTGATGAACACTGAAGCTTTCTTT.

The rearrangement links TRBV9 to TRBJ1-2, with D possibly matching TRBD1 (6 bases). The CDR3 is 15 amino acids. Germline assignment: CDR1 SGDLS and CDR2 YYNGEE. Trimming removed 4 bases at V and 1 base at J, with 14 bases between. CDR3 residues: CASSLQHRVNYGYTF. CDR3 bases: TGTGCCAGCAGCCTTCAGCACAGGGTTAACTATGGCTACACCTTC.

The gene calls are TRBV15 and TRBJ2-5, with D unclear. V was trimmed by 1 base and J by 6 bases, leaving 12 bases between them. This CDR3 has 14 amino acids. The V gene's germline CDR1 is LNHNV and CDR2 YYDKDF (reference sequence). CDR3 in amino acids: CATSRGRGPQTQYF. For the CDR3, the DNA is TGTGCCACCAGCAGAGGGAGAGGTCCGCAGACCCAGTACTTC.

The chain recombines TRBV7-9 with TRBJ1-1; D may be TRBD1 (5 bases). The germline V and J ends were trimmed by 3 bases and 1 base, with 9 bases remaining between them. The CDR3 runs 14 residues. Germline V gene data show CDR1 as SEHNR and CDR2 as FQNEAQ (reference sequence). The CDR3 protein is CASSFGGGNTEAFF. The CDR3 bases are TGTGCCAGCAGCTTTGGCGGGGGGAACACTGAAGCTTTCTTT.

This clone appeared a few times. The J gene is TRBJ2-1, the V gene TRBV29-1; D perhaps matches TRBD1 (6 bases). This CDR3 has 16 residues. V was cut by 1 base and J by 7 bases, with 20 bases left in between. CDR1 is SQVTM, CDR2 ANQGSEA, per germline. In DNA, the CDR3 is TGCAGCGTTGAAGGGGGGAAGGGACAAGGTATAAATGAGCAGTTCTTC. Its protein is CSVEGGKGQGINEQFF.